The 13 T cell receptor beta chains reported below all come from one sample, sequenced in a study of cytomegalovirus exposure and HLA in healthy donors. Amplification used 60 Vbeta primers and 13 Jbeta primers. Assay: immunoSEQ multiplex PCR; the TCRdb copy retains only in-frame clones and omits some. The repertoire holds approximately 50,000 clones, approximately 85% seen once, with approximately 2.3% in the top ten. Material for sequencing was PBMCs. The source of these receptors is a boy aged 10-17 years in good health and CMV-seropositive.

The rearrangement uses TRBV7-2 and TRBJ2-5; D is uncertain. The CDR3 has 14 amino acids. The V end lost 5 bases, the J end lost 5 bases, and 15 bases lay between the germline ends. CDR1 is SGHTA, CDR2 FQGNSA, per germline. The CDR3 region is CASSTLQVGETQYF. For the CDR3, the DNA is TGTGCCAGCAGCACACTTCAGGTTGGGGAGACCCAGTACTTC.

The chain carries TRBV5-1 and TRBJ1-1; no clear D. This CDR3 region has 15 residues. The germline V gene has CDR1 SGHRS and CDR2 YFSETQ. Trimming shortened V by 4 bases and J by 1 base, and 14 bases separated the two germline ends. CDR3 coding DNA: TGCGCCAGCAGCCTACTTGGGCAGGCGAACACTGAAGCTTTCTTT. It translates to CASSLLGQANTEAFF.

The chain carries TRBV6-1 and TRBJ2-2, with TRBD1 as a possible D gene (5 bases). Germline CDR1 is MNHNS and CDR2 is SASEGT. This CDR3 spans 13 amino acids. Between the trimmed V and J ends, which lost 6 bases and 0 bases, there was a span of 5 bases. The CDR3 DNA follows: TGTGCCAGCAGACAGGCGAACACCGGGGAGCTGTTTTTT. Translated, it gives CASRQANTGELFF.

For the CDR3, the DNA is TGCGCCAGCAGTGAGTCCTTAGCGGGGGGGTTCTACGAGCAGTACTTC. Its translation: CASSESLAGGFYEQYF. The genes are TRBV10-2 and TRBJ2-5; TRBD2 matches at 11 bases. The J call is in doubt because the DNA end fits TRBJ2-7 better. Germline-derived CDR1 and CDR2 are WSHSY and SAAADI. The CDR3 extends over 16 amino acids.

The chain recombines TRBV11-2 with TRBJ2-7; unclear D gene. Germline CDR1 and CDR2: SGHAT and FQNNGV. The CDR3 is 12 residues long. V was cut by 8 bases and J by 1 base, with 9 bases left in between. The CDR3 loop is CASGRWSYEQYF. Written as DNA, the CDR3 is TGTGCCAGCGGCCGTTGGTCCTACGAGCAGTACTTC.

V and J are TRBV15 and TRBJ2-2, with D perhaps matching TRBD2 (7 bases). The V end was cut by 7 bases, the J end by 6 bases, with 18 bases between. Germline V gene data show CDR1 as LNHNV and CDR2 as YYDKDF (reference sequence). The CDR3 has 15 amino acids. This chain's CDR3 is CATKGGGSPAGELFF. CDR3 bases: TGTGCCACCAAAGGGGGGGGGTCCCCCGCCGGGGAGCTGTTTTTT.

J is TRBJ2-1 and V is TRBV7-6; D possibly corresponds to TRBD1 (6 bases). The CDR3 covers 16 residues. Trimming removed 4 bases from V and 6 bases from J, with 19 bases in between. From germline, CDR1 is SGHVS and CDR2 FNYEAQ. CDR3 bases: TGTGCCAGCAGCTCACCCAAGGGGGTAGGAGGCAATGAGCAGTTCTTC. Protein product: CASSSPKGVGGNEQFF.

The V call is TRBV19, the J call TRBJ2-7, with TRBD2 as a possible D gene (6 bases). The CDR3 contains 14 residues. V was shortened by 5 bases and J by 4 bases, with 15 bases between the two germline ends. Per germline, CDR1 LNHDA and CDR2 SQIVND (reference sequence). The CDR3 sequence: CASSSSTGGYEQYF. CDR3 DNA: TGTGCCAGTAGTTCCTCCACCGGGGGTTACGAGCAGTACTTC.

The chain recombines TRBV19 with TRBJ1-5, with 9 bases fitting TRBD1. Per germline, CDR1 LNHDA and CDR2 SQIVND (reference sequence). The length of the CDR3 is 13 residues. The junction had 6 bases not matched to a gene; V was cut back by 6 bases and J by 9 bases. The CDR3 sequence: CASRGQGRGPQHF. CDR3 DNA: TGTGCCAGTAGGGGACAGGGACGGGGGCCCCAGCATTTT. Combining the CDR3 with reference TRBV19 and TRBJ1-5 gives the whole variable domain DGGITQSPKYLFRKEGQNVTLSCEQNLNHDAMYWYRQDPGQGLRLIYYSQIVNDFQKGDIAEGYSVSREKKESFPLTVTSAQKNPTAFYLCASRGQGRGPQHFGDGTRLSIL.

The chain has TRBV5-1 and TRBJ2-7, with a weak D call TRBD2 (6 bases). The CDR3 is made up of 15 amino acids. V dropped 4 bases and J dropped 4 bases, with 18 bases sitting between them. CDR1 and CDR2 from the germline V gene are SGHRS and YFSETQ. The DNA of the CDR3 is TGCGCCAGCAGCCCACGCCGCGGGGTACCGTACGAGCAGTACTTC. Protein: CASSPRRGVPYEQYF.

The chain has TRBV21-1 and TRBJ2-1; the table's D call, TRBD1, has no DNA check behind it. TRBV21-1 is a pseudogene locus. The CDR3 runs 15 residues. The CDR3 DNA follows: TGTGCCAGCAGCAAAGGGACAGGGGGACCGAATGAGCAGTTCTTC. Protein sequence: CASSKGTGGPNEQFF.

V and J are TRBV6-1 and TRBJ1-6, with D perhaps TRBD1 (5 bases). The CDR3 has 16 amino acids. V was cut by 4 bases and J by 8 bases, with 18 bases left in between. CDR1 and CDR2 (germline): MNHNS, SASEGT. The CDR3 loop is CASSVEGPVPYSPLHF. CDR3 nucleotide sequence: TGTGCCAGCAGTGTGGAGGGACCCGTCCCCTATTCACCCCTCCACTTT.

The chain combines TRBV4-2 with TRBJ2-1, with TRBD2 matching over 7 bases. There are 16 residues in the CDR3. Germline V gene lookup returns CDR1 LGHNA and CDR2 YNFKEQ. The trim removed 4 bases at V and 2 bases at J, leaving 8 bases unmatched. The CDR3 region has the DNA TGTGCCAGCAGCCCGAGGGGAGCGGGGACCTACAATGAGCAGTTCTTC. This codes for CASSPRGAGTYNEQFF.